Sequencing of this T cell receptor (beta chain) was carried out in a study of human T cells and chemical hapten exposure. Study overall: It was small differences in pooled library volume that mainly caused per-sample TCR yields to vary.

What the library attached to individual cDNA molecules were unique molecular identifiers. Original data processing: Sample TCR counts, which ranged from roughly 20,000 to 750,000, had a median of around 96,000. TCRdb fed the reads into MiXCR, producing one record per CDR3 protein. TCRdb's processing, not the study's, gives the V and J calls here. There are 120,000 or so distinct CDR3 sequences in the sample; around 9% occur only once, and roughly 1.3% lies in the top ten. The template was total RNA from unfractionated whole blood. General study findings and limits: The number of TCRs above 1 in 1000 frequency did not change after DPC sensitization.

The germline CDR1 and CDR2 sequences are MNHNY and SVGAGI (reference sequence). The CDR3 totals 18 residues. Trimming took off 2 bases at V and 4 bases at J, with 18 bases between the two ends. This clonotype was seen more than once but under ten times. What it recognizes is unknown. The receptor's source is a human donor in good health. Some clones in this sample may be carry-over from other donors' samples. The genes are TRBV6-6 and TRBJ2-6, with D possibly being TRBD1 (6 bases). Sequenced input: whole blood. The CDR3 nucleotides read TGTGCCAGCAGTTACCTCCGGGACATACTTTCCGGGGCCAACGTCCTGACTTTC. This encodes CASSYLRDILSGANVLTF.